Each of the 23 T cell receptor beta chains below was sequenced from the same sample in a study of cytomegalovirus exposure and HLA in healthy donors. Both 60 Vbeta primers and 13 Jbeta primers went into the PCR. Sequencing used immunoSEQ multiplex PCR; TCRdb keeps in-frame clones, though not all of them. The sample has 45,000 to 60,000 clones; the top ten hold roughly 7.1%. Specimen: PBMCs. These receptors all stem from a woman in her forties in good health and CMV-seronegative.

The chain links TRBV9 to TRBJ1-1; 11 nucleotides match TRBD1. CDR1 is SGDLS, CDR2 YYNGEE, per germline. V dropped 4 bases and J dropped 10; count of bases not matched to a gene: 6. The CDR3 has 13 residues. The CDR3 protein is CASSPGQGVVAFF. The CDR3 region has the DNA TGTGCCAGCAGCCCGGGACAGGGGGTGGTAGCTTTCTTT.

The chain joins TRBV4-3 to TRBJ1-6; D unresolved. The CDR3 length is 19 residues. Germline values: CDR1 LGHNA, CDR2 YSLEER. The germline V and J ends were trimmed by 1 base and 3 bases, with 19 bases remaining between them. Here the CDR3 DNA reads TGCGCCAGCAGCCAAGGCCCGGGAGGGTCGGGAGGCTATAATTCACCCCTCCACTTT. Residues: CASSQGPGGSGGYNSPLHF.

The chain combines TRBV18 with TRBJ1-1; weak D call: TRBD1 (6 bases). The CDR3 runs to 16 residues. CDR1 is KGHSH and CDR2 is LQKENI in the germline V gene. V lost 5 bases and J 0 bases, leaving 16 bases between the germline ends. CDR3 DNA: TGTGCCAGCTCAGCGGACAGCACTTTCATGAACACTGAAGCTTTCTTT. It is translated as CASSADSTFMNTEAFF.

The chain uses TRBV28 and TRBJ2-1, with 11 bases that match TRBD2. V shed 3 bases and J 9 bases; nucleotides not matched to a gene: 1. The germline V gene has CDR1 MDHEN and CDR2 SYDVKM. This CDR3 has 13 residues. CDR3 nucleotides: TGTGCCAGCAGTTTCGGGACTAGCGGTGAGCAGTTCTTC. This sequence encodes CASSFGTSGEQFF.

This chain links TRBV27 with TRBJ1-5; no firm D call. The CDR3 is 17 amino acids. Germline V gene data show CDR1 as MNHEY and CDR2 as SMNVEV (reference sequence). With 5 bases removed from V and 3 bases from J, the gap between germline ends came to 20 bases. The chain's CDR3 is CASSRSYNGNNNQPQHF. For the CDR3, the DNA is TGTGCCAGCAGTCGCTCGTACAATGGTAATAACAATCAGCCCCAGCATTTT.

The chain couples TRBV6-1 to TRBJ1-2, with TRBD1 identical over 10 bases. Germline V gene data show CDR1 as MNHNS and CDR2 as SASEGT. J lost 8 bases, V lost 3 bases, and 9 bases had no gene match. This CDR3 is 15 amino acids long. CDR3 coding DNA: TGTGCCAGCAGTGAGTTTGGGACAGGGGTTTGCGGCTACACCTTC. This codes for CASSEFGTGVCGYTF.

The chain combines TRBV7-9 with TRBJ2-1; the D is unclear. Per the germline V gene, CDR1 is SEHNR and CDR2 is FQNEAQ (reference sequence). The CDR3 covers 14 residues. Trimming took off 0 bases at V and 5 bases at J, with 8 bases between the two ends. CDR3 residues: CASSLAGGHNEQFF. The CDR3 DNA is TGTGCCAGCAGCTTAGCTGGCGGCCACAATGAGCAGTTCTTC. Filled out from reference TRBV7-9 and TRBJ2-1, the complete variable domain reads DTGVSQNPRHKITKRGQNVTFRCDPISEHNRLYWYRQTLGQGPEFLTYFQNEAQLEKSRLLSDRFSAERPKGSFSTLEIQRTEQGDSAMYLCASSLAGGHNEQFFGPGTRLTVL.

The CDR3 is CASSVGGGYGYTF. CDR3 in DNA: TGTGCCAGCAGCGTCGGGGGTGGGTATGGCTACACCTTC. The chain couples TRBV5-6 to TRBJ1-2; maybe TRBD1 (5 bases). The CDR3 has 13 residues. Trimming stripped 4 bases from V and 5 bases from J, with 12 bases between. Germline CDR1 is SGHDT and CDR2 is YYEEEE.

The chain combines TRBV4-1 with TRBJ1-1; 12 positions agree with TRBD1. This CDR3 is built from 18 residues. Germline V gene data show CDR1 as MGHRA and CDR2 as YSYEKL. J was trimmed by 5 bases and V by 0 bases; bases with no gene match: 10. The CDR3 region is CASSQDMGQGAWKTEAFF. CDR3 coding DNA: TGCGCCAGCAGCCAAGATATGGGACAGGGGGCGTGGAAGACTGAAGCTTTCTTT.

The rearrangement links TRBV28 to TRBJ1-2; 7 nucleotides align to TRBD1. This CDR3 has 15 residues. The V gene's germline CDR1 is MDHEN and CDR2 SYDVKM. V was clipped by 2 bases and J by 8 bases; unmatched bases: 11. The CDR3 loop reads CASSLRGGVDWGYTF. The CDR3, as DNA: TGTGCCAGCAGTTTACGAGGGGGCGTCGACTGGGGCTACACCTTC.

The rearrangement joins TRBV6-5 to TRBJ2-1, with TRBD2 matching 11 bases. Germline V gene sequence: CDR1 MNHEY, CDR2 SVGAGI. V trimming: 6 bases; J trimming: 9 bases; junction bases outside the gene matches: 10. The CDR3 runs to 15 residues. The CDR3 here is CASRPSSGGWGEQFF. The DNA for the CDR3 is TGTGCCAGCAGACCCTCTAGCGGGGGGTGGGGTGAGCAGTTCTTC.

In regard to this clone: The junction differs from germline at one of its ends, possibly a read error. The V and J genes are TRBV2 and TRBJ2-7; D is possibly TRBD1 (6 bases). Germline V CDR1 and CDR2: SNHLY, FYNNEI. The CDR3 extends over 12 amino acids. CDR3 DNA: TGTGCCAGCAGTGCTGGGACACGCTTTCCGGACTTC. It codes for CASSAGTRFPDF.

A note on this clone: The germline gene is not matched at one end of the junction; a read error may be the cause. This chain joins TRBV18 and TRBJ2-3; D gene uncertain. The CDR3 covers 14 residues. The germline V gene encodes CDR1 KGHSH and CDR2 LQKENI. CDR3 loop: CASSPPERRDTQYF. The DNA for the CDR3 is TGTGCCAGCTCCCCACCAGAGAGGCGAGATACGCAGTATTTT.

The rearrangement joins TRBV30 to TRBJ2-2; 10 bases are a match to TRBD2. The CDR3 length is 17 residues. In germline, CDR1 is GTSNPN, CDR2 SVGIG (reference sequence). The ends lost 2 bases at V and 8 bases at J; junction bases unmatched: 14. CDR3 protein: CAWSPPGLAGAGGELFF. CDR3 in DNA: TGTGCCTGGAGTCCCCCGGGCCTAGCGGGGGCGGGAGGGGAGCTGTTTTTT.

J is TRBJ1-3 and V is TRBV28; 12 bases agree with TRBD1. Trimming at V came to 2 bases and at J to 3 bases, leaving 5 bases not matched to a gene. The germline V gene has CDR1 MDHEN and CDR2 SYDVKM. This CDR3 comprises 17 residues. The CDR3, as DNA: TGTGCCAGCAGTTTAGGGGGACAGGGGGCTTATGGAAACACCATATATTTT. Its translation: CASSLGGQGAYGNTIYF.

The chain links TRBV5-1 to TRBJ2-5; possible D gene TRBD2, 5 bases. The V and J ends lost 1 base and 5 bases respectively, with 15 bases between them. CDR1 and CDR2 (germline): SGHRS, YFSETQ. The CDR3 covers 15 residues. The CDR3 is CASSLWEMRSETQYF. The DNA of the CDR3 is TGCGCCAGCAGCTTGTGGGAGATGCGGTCGGAGACCCAGTACTTC.

The V and J genes are TRBV6-1 and TRBJ1-2; 7 positions match TRBD1. The CDR3 covers 13 residues. With 2 bases clipped from V and 4 bases from J, the junction kept 1 base outside the gene matches. Germline lookup yields CDR1 MNHNS and CDR2 SASEGT. The CDR3 nucleotides are TGTGCCAGCAGTGAATCAGGGGGCTATGGCTACACCTTC. Encoded protein: CASSESGGYGYTF.

This chain uses TRBV28 with TRBJ2-2; D might be TRBD2 (5 bases). This CDR3 is 16 amino acids long. V lost 6 bases to trimming and J lost 0 bases, with 14 bases between them. The V gene's germline CDR1 is MDHEN and CDR2 SYDVKM. For the CDR3, the DNA is TGTGCCAGCAGCCCCCGGGAAATCGCGAACACCGGGGAGCTGTTTTTT. Protein sequence: CASSPREIANTGELFF.

The chain couples TRBV18 to TRBJ2-2; 10 nucleotides agree with TRBD1. Germline CDR1 and CDR2: KGHSH and LQKENI. J gave up 6 bases and V 5 bases, and 3 bases lay outside the gene matches. CDR3 length: 14 amino acids. The DNA of the CDR3 is TGTGCCAGCTCAGCCGACAGGGGGCCCGGGGAGCTGTTTTTT. It codes for CASSADRGPGELFF. Full variable domain (remainder filled in from reference TRBV18 and TRBJ2-2): NAGVMQNPRHLVRRRGQEARLRCSPMKGHSHVYWYRQLPEEGLKFMVYLQKENIIDESGMPKERFSAEFPKEGPSILRIQQVVRGDSAAYFCASSADRGPGELFFGEGSRLTVL.

The chain recombines TRBV18 with TRBJ1-4; a weak D match, TRBD1 (6 bases). With 3 bases removed from V and 5 bases from J, the gap between germline ends came to 10 bases. The CDR3 covers 14 residues. Germline CDR1 and CDR2: KGHSH and LQKENI. Here the CDR3 reads CASSPDTGNEKLFF. DNA of the CDR3: TGTGCCAGCTCACCCGATACAGGGAATGAAAAACTGTTTTTT.

V and J are TRBV11-1 and TRBJ2-7, with TRBD2 matching over 13 bases. Trimming cost V 3 bases and J 4 bases; bases outside gene matches: 12. CDR3 size: 18 residues. Germline V gives CDR1 SGHAT, CDR2 FQDESV (reference sequence). The CDR3 DNA is TGTGCCAGCAGCTTTGGACTAGCGGGAGAAACTGTGGGGTACGAGCAGTACTTC. Protein sequence: CASSFGLAGETVGYEQYF.

The chain is built from TRBV27 and TRBJ2-1, with D perhaps matching TRBD1 (6 bases). V shed 4 bases and J shed 1 base, with 14 bases lying between them. Germline V gene data show CDR1 as MNHEY and CDR2 as SMNVEV (reference sequence). This CDR3 has 16 amino acids. CDR3 loop: CASSSIRGGSYNEQFF. The CDR3 DNA reads TGTGCCAGCAGTTCCATCCGAGGGGGATCCTACAATGAGCAGTTCTTC.

The chain couples TRBV25-1 to TRBJ2-7, with TRBD1 as a possible D gene (5 bases). This CDR3 region has 15 residues. The germline V gene has CDR1 MGHDK and CDR2 SYGVNS. Trimming took off 6 bases at V and 7 bases at J, with 22 bases between the two ends. The chain's CDR3 is CASSGPSTVVGEQYF. CDR3 DNA: TGTGCCAGCAGCGGTCCCTCGACAGTCGTGGGGGAGCAGTACTTC.